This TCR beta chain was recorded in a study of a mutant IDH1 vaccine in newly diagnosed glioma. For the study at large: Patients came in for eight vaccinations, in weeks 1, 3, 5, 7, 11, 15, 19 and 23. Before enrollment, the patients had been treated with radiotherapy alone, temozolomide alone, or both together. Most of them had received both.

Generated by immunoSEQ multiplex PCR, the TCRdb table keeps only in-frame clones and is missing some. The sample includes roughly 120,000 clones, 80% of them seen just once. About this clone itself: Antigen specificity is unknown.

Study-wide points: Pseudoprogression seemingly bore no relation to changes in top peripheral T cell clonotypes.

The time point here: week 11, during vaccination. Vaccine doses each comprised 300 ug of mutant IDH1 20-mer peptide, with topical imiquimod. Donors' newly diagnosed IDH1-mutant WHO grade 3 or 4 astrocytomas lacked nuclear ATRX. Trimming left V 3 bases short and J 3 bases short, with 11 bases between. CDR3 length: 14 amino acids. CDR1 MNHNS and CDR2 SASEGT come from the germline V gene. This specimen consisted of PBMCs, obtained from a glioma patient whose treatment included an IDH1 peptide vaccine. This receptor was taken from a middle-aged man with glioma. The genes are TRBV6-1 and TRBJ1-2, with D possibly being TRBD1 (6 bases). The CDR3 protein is CASSEGGRDYGYTF. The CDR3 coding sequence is TGTGCCAGCAGTGAGGGGGGCAGGGACTATGGCTACACCTTC.